Here is one T cell receptor (beta chain) with its context. Its matching antigen is unknown. The trim removed 4 bases at V and 5 bases at J, leaving 7 bases unmatched. The CDR3 length is 15 residues. Germline V lookup: CDR1 SGDLS, CDR2 YYNGEE. 13 Jbeta primers and 60 Vbeta primers were used for the PCR. The repertoire was sequenced with immunoSEQ multiplex PCR; TCRdb's copy has only in-frame clones and lacks some. The sample table sets out roughly 70,000 clones. The data derive from a study of cytomegalovirus exposure and HLA in healthy donors. Findings of the study overall: It was only CMV serostatus that was available as immune exposure information.

Sequenced material: PBMCs. The source of this sequence is a middle-aged man in good health and CMV-seronegative. The chain links TRBV9 to TRBJ1-1; 11 bases fit TRBD1. The CDR3 spells CASSSGTGGWTEAFF. CDR3 sequence (DNA): TGTGCCAGCAGCTCTGGGACAGGGGGATGGACTGAAGCTTTCTTT.